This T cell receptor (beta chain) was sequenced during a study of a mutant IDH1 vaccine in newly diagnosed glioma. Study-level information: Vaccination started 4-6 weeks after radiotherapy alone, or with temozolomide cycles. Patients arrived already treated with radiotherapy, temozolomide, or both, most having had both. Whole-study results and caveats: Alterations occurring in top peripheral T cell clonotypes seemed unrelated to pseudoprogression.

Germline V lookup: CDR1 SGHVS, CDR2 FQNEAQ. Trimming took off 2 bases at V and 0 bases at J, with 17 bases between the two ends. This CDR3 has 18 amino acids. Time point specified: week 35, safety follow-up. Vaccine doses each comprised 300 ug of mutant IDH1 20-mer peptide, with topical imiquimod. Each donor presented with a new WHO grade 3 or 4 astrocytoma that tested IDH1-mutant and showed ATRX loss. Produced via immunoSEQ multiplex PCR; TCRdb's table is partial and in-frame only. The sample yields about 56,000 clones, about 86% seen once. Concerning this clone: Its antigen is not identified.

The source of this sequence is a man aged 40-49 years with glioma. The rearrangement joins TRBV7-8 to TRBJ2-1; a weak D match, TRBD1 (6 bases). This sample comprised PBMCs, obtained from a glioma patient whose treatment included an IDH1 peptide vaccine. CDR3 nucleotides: TGTGCCAGCAGCTTACGGAGAAGGACAGATCGCTCCTACAATGAGCAGTTCTTC. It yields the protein CASSLRRRTDRSYNEQFF.